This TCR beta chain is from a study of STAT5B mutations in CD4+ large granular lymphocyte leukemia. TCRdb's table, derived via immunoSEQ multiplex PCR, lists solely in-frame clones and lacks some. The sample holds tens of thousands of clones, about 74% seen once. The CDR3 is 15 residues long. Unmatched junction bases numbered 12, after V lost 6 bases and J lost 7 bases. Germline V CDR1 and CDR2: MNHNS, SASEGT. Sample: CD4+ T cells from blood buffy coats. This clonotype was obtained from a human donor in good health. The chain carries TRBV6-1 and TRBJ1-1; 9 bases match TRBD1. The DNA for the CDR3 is TGTGCCAGCAGATCAACAGGGGGCGCCTTCGTTGAAGCTTTCTTT. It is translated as CASRSTGGAFVEAFF.